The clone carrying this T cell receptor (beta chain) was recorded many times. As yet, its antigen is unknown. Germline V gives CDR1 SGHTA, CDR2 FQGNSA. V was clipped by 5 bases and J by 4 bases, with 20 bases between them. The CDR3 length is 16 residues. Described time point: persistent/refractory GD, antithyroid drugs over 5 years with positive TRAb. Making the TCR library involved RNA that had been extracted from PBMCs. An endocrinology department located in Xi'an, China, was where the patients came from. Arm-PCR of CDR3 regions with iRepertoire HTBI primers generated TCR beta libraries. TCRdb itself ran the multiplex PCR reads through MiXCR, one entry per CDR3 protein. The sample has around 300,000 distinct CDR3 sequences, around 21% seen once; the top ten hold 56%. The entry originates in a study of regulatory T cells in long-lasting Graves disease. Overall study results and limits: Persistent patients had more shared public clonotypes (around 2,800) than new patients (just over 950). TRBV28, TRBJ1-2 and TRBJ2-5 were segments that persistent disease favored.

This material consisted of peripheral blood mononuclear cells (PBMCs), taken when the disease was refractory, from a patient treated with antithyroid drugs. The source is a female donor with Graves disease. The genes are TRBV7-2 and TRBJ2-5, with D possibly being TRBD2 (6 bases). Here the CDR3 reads CASSKDGGPPLETQYF. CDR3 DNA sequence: TGTGCCAGCAGCAAGGACGGGGGTCCGCCACTAGAGACCCAGTACTTC. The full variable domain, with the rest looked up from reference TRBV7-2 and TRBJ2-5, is GAGVSQSPSNKVTEKGKDVELRCDPISGHTALYWYRQSLGQGLEFLIYFQGNSAPDKSGLPSDRFSAERTGGSVSTLTIQRTQQEDSAVYLCASSKDGGPPLETQYFGPGTRLLVL.